Following are 31 T cell receptor beta chains from one sample sequenced in a study of somatic mutations in cytotoxic T cells in rheumatoid arthritis (dated by TCRdb to about 2017). The library was made by the immunoSEQ multiplex PCR assay. This immuneACCESS table, as held by TCRdb, lists in-frame sequences with V and J called but not all clones. Of the missing ones, under half trace to an unresolved V gene in checked studies; the others have no known cause. The sample table records tens of thousands of clones; about 83% of these occur just once. The ten most abundant clones make up around 11% of the sample. The sample taken for sequencing was CD8+ T cells sorted from blood. These receptors all stem from an adult with rheumatoid arthritis.

This chain links TRBV10-3 with TRBJ1-4; 7 bases match TRBD1. V lost 10 bases and J lost 0; bases outside the gene matches: 5. CDR3 length: 14 amino acids. Germline CDR1 and CDR2: ENHRY and SYGVKD. The CDR3 protein is CATQGTATNEKLFF. As DNA, the CDR3 is TGTGCCACCCAAGGGACAGCAACTAATGAAAAACTGTTTTTT.

The chain joins TRBV6-1 to TRBJ1-4; the D gene is possibly TRBD1 (5 bases). This CDR3 is 14 amino acids long. Trimming stripped 7 bases from V and 5 bases from J, with 14 bases between. Germline V gene sequence: CDR1 MNHNS, CDR2 SASEGT. DNA of the CDR3: TGTGCCAGCAATTCCGGGACGGAGAATGAAAAACTGTTTTTT. Its protein is CASNSGTENEKLFF.

There are a few counts of this clone. The CDR3 is CASTHTAGTQYF. For the CDR3, the DNA is TGCGCCAGCACGCATACGGCAGGGACCCAGTACTTC. The V and J genes are TRBV5-1 and TRBJ2-5; no clear D gene. Deletions cut 6 bases from V and 7 bases from J, with 13 bases between. CDR1 and CDR2 (germline): SGHRS, YFSETQ. This CDR3 has 12 residues.

The chain uses TRBV9 and TRBJ2-4, with TRBD1 identical over 8 bases. The germline gives CDR1 SGDLS, CDR2 YYNGEE. The CDR3 loop spans 13 amino acids. Trimming removed 4 bases from V and 8 bases from J; junction bases left unmatched: 5. DNA for the CDR3: TGTGCCAGCAGCTTTCCGGGACAGGACATTCAGTACTTC. The encoded protein is CASSFPGQDIQYF.

This sequence joins TRBV29-1 and TRBJ2-5; TRBD1 aligns across 7 bases. This CDR3 contains 16 residues. Germline CDR1 reads SQVTM; CDR2 reads ANQGSEA. Trimming cost V 0 bases and J 9 bases; bases outside gene matches: 16. CDR3: CSVEDRVVGGGRAQYF. The CDR3, as DNA: TGCAGCGTTGAAGATCGGGTAGTAGGGGGCGGACGGGCCCAGTACTTC.

This chain connects TRBV6-1 to TRBJ1-5; TRBD1 matches at 7 bases. Trimming removed 5 bases from V and 2 bases from J; junction bases left unmatched: 3. The V gene's germline CDR1 is MNHNS and CDR2 SASEGT. This CDR3 contains 14 residues. The CDR3 DNA reads as TGTGCCAGCAGTCTTACAGGGGGCAATCAGCCCCAGCATTTT. Residues: CASSLTGGNQPQHF.

This clone was seen just once. The rearrangement uses TRBV2 and TRBJ2-3; a possible D gene is TRBD2 (6 bases). Germline loops: CDR1 SNHLY, CDR2 FYNNEI. V lost 4 bases and J 3 bases, leaving 17 bases between the germline ends. CDR3 size: 16 residues. The CDR3 sequence is CASSVSRDLGTDTQYF. Written as DNA, the CDR3 is TGTGCCAGCAGTGTTTCGAGGGACTTGGGGACAGATACGCAGTATTTT.

V usage is TRBV7-6 and J usage is TRBJ1-2; 7 positions agree with TRBD1. The V and J ends lost 1 base and 5 bases, in that order; junction bases with no gene match: 19. The germline gives CDR1 SGHVS, CDR2 FNYEAQ. CDR3 length: 19 residues. The CDR3 reads CASSLVANLGQTIPYGYTF. In DNA form, the CDR3 reads TGTGCCAGCAGCTTAGTCGCGAACCTGGGACAGACTATTCCGTATGGCTACACCTTC.

The rearrangement joins TRBV6-6 to TRBJ1-2, with D possibly being TRBD1 (6 bases). The V gene's germline CDR1 is MNHNY and CDR2 SVGAGI (reference sequence). The V and J ends lost 0 bases and 8 bases respectively, with 10 bases between them. The CDR3 totals 13 residues. Here the CDR3 DNA reads TGTGCCAGCAGTTACTCACAGGGAAAGGGCTACACCTTC. It encodes CASSYSQGKGYTF.

The chain carries TRBV5-1 and TRBJ1-1; 8 positions agree with TRBD1. Trimming removed 2 bases from V and 0 bases from J; junction bases left unmatched: 3. Germline values: CDR1 SGHRS, CDR2 YFSETQ. This CDR3 is 15 amino acids long. The CDR3 loop is CASSLDRGMNTEAFF. CDR3 coding DNA: TGCGCCAGCAGCTTAGACAGGGGTATGAACACTGAAGCTTTCTTT.

Within the sample, this clone is medium-sized. The genes are TRBV15 and TRBJ1-1; 7 positions agree with TRBD1. CDR3 size: 12 residues. The germline gives CDR1 LNHNV, CDR2 YYDKDF (reference sequence). Unmatched junction bases numbered 7, after V lost 5 bases and J lost 10 bases. CDR3 in DNA: TGTGCCACCAGCCGACGACAGGGCCGAGCTTTCTTT. This gives the protein CATSRRQGRAFF.

This clone has just one count. The chain has TRBV7-2 and TRBJ2-3; 7 bases are a match to TRBD1. Germline CDR1 is SGHTA and CDR2 is FQGNSA. The CDR3 consists of 16 residues. Unmatched junction bases numbered 7, after V lost 3 bases and J lost 1 base. CDR3 residues: CASSFGYRGGTDTQYF. CDR3 nucleotide sequence: TGTGCCAGCAGCTTTGGGTACAGGGGAGGCACAGATACGCAGTATTTT.

This clone appeared a few times. The chain is built from TRBV5-1 and TRBJ1-1; D unclear. This CDR3 comprises 14 residues. The V gene lost 3 bases and the J gene lost 1 base, with 10 bases spanning the gap. CDR1 SGHRS and CDR2 YFSETQ come from the germline V gene. Here the CDR3 DNA reads TGCGCCAGCAGCTGGACTGACGGGAACACTGAAGCTTTCTTT. This codes for CASSWTDGNTEAFF. Using reference TRBV5-1 and TRBJ1-1 for the parts outside the CDR3, the full variable domain is KAGVTQTPRYLIKTRGQQVTLSCSPISGHRSVSWYQQTPGQGLQFLFEYFSETQRNKGNFPGRFSGRQFSNSRSEMNVSTLELGDSALYLCASSWTDGNTEAFFGQGTRLTVV.

The genes are TRBV15 and TRBJ1-4; tentative D call: TRBD1 (6 bases). This CDR3 comprises 18 residues. Trimming cost V 1 base and J 2 bases, with 17 bases left between them. Germline CDR1 and CDR2: LNHNV and YYDKDF (reference sequence). CDR3 loop: CATSRGYETGPTNEKLFF. DNA of the CDR3: TGTGCCACCAGCAGAGGCTACGAGACAGGACCTACTAATGAAAAACTGTTTTTT.

The J gene is TRBJ2-3, the V gene TRBV9; 16 bases line up with TRBD2. The CDR3 is 19 amino acids. Germline values: CDR1 SGDLS, CDR2 YYNGEE. V lost 3 bases and J lost 1; bases outside the gene matches: 8. As DNA, the CDR3 is TGTGCCAGCAGCGAGGGGACTAGCGGGGGGGGTTTTGGCACAGATACGCAGTATTTT. Amino acids: CASSEGTSGGGFGTDTQYF.

This clone was detected once. The genes are TRBV7-6 and TRBJ2-3; tentatively, D is TRBD1 (6 bases). V was clipped by 4 bases and J by 3 bases, with 11 bases between them. The CDR3 length is 14 residues. In germline, CDR1 is SGHVS, CDR2 FNYEAQ. The CDR3 here is CASSSGARTDTQYF. CDR3 sequence (DNA): TGTGCCAGCAGCTCAGGGGCGAGGACAGATACGCAGTATTTT.

The rearrangement joins TRBV25-1 to TRBJ2-4, with 7 positions matching TRBD2. The CDR3 spans 14 residues. CDR1 MGHDK and CDR2 SYGVNS come from the germline V gene. The trim removed 5 bases at V and 8 bases at J, leaving 9 bases unmatched. The CDR3 DNA is TGTGCCAGCAGTTCGGGGGAGGGATTTGACATTCAGTACTTC. It is translated as CASSSGEGFDIQYF.

The V and J genes are TRBV4-3 and TRBJ2-7, with D possibly being TRBD1 or TRBD2 (6 bases each). The germline V and J ends were trimmed by 4 bases and 0 bases, with 16 bases remaining between them. Germline V gene lookup returns CDR1 LGHNA and CDR2 YSLEER. This CDR3 contains 16 residues. CDR3 sequence (DNA): TGCGCCAGCAGCCGGTCCGTTTCGGGGGCCTCCTACGAGCAGTACTTC. It specifies CASSRSVSGASYEQYF.

The chain uses TRBV4-3 and TRBJ2-2; TRBD1 matches at 7 bases. From germline, CDR1 is LGHNA and CDR2 YSLEER. The length of the CDR3 is 16 residues. V gave up 0 bases and J gave up 5 bases; unmatched junction bases: 6. CDR3 DNA: TGCGCCAGCAGCCAAGAGTGGACAGGTTGGACCGGGGAGCTGTTTTTT. Protein product: CASSQEWTGWTGELFF.

This chain uses TRBV4-1 with TRBJ1-2; 8 positions agree with TRBD1. Germline trimming cut 3 bases from V and 5 bases from J; bases unmatched to any gene: 17. The germline gives CDR1 MGHRA, CDR2 YSYEKL. There are 18 residues in the CDR3. Here the CDR3 DNA reads TGCGCCAGCAGCCAGAAGCCTCCCGCGGACAGGGTAGGGTATGGCTACACCTTC. Translated, it gives CASSQKPPADRVGYGYTF.

V is TRBV6-1 and J is TRBJ2-7, with TRBD1 as a possible D gene (6 bases). The CDR3 length is 15 residues. Per the germline V gene, CDR1 is MNHNS and CDR2 is SASEGT. The V end was cut by 3 bases, the J end by 9 bases, with 21 bases between. CDR3 amino acids: CASSDPGTSPRGQYF. CDR3 in DNA: TGTGCCAGCAGTGACCCCGGGACATCCCCTCGAGGGCAGTACTTC.

V and J are TRBV18 and TRBJ1-2; no clear D. The CDR3 is made up of 13 amino acids. Germline CDR1 is KGHSH and CDR2 is LQKENI. V shed 0 bases and J shed 6 bases, with 8 bases lying between them. CDR3: CASSPPAGHGYTF. DNA for the CDR3: TGTGCCAGCTCACCACCGGCAGGCCATGGCTACACCTTC.

J is TRBJ2-7 and V is TRBV29-1; 9 nucleotides line up with TRBD1. Germline V gene lookup returns CDR1 SQVTM and CDR2 ANQGSEA. CDR3 size: 12 residues. Trimming took 7 bases from V and 3 from J; bases not matched to a gene: 4. CDR3 sequence: CSAGTGIYEQYF. In DNA form, the CDR3 reads TGCAGCGCAGGGACAGGGATCTACGAGCAGTACTTC.

The rearrangement links TRBV4-1 to TRBJ1-1; D may be TRBD1 (6 bases). Germline CDR1 and CDR2: MGHRA and YSYEKL. CDR3 length: 16 amino acids. V lost 1 base to trimming and J lost 1 base, with 13 bases between them. DNA of the CDR3: TGCGCCAGCAGCCAAGGATTAGGGGGTTGGAACACTGAAGCTTTCTTT. The encoded protein is CASSQGLGGWNTEAFF.

This chain joins TRBV7-9 and TRBJ2-1; TRBD1 agrees at 7 bases. Trimming took 3 bases from V and 0 from J; bases not matched to a gene: 11. The CDR3 covers 18 residues. Looked up from germline, CDR1 is SEHNR and CDR2 is FQNEAQ (reference sequence). In nucleotides, the CDR3 is TGTGCCAGCAGCTTTCCCCCGGGGACAGCGCTCTCCTACAATGAGCAGTTCTTC. Amino acid sequence: CASSFPPGTALSYNEQFF.

The chain joins TRBV27 to TRBJ1-1; D call uncertain. The V end was cut by 0 bases, the J end by 0 bases, with 5 bases between. Per the germline V gene, CDR1 is MNHEY and CDR2 is SMNVEV (reference sequence). This CDR3 comprises 14 residues. The CDR3 here is CASSLSGMNTEAFF. The CDR3 DNA follows: TGTGCCAGCAGTTTATCGGGGATGAACACTGAAGCTTTCTTT.

The chain is built from TRBV7-9 and TRBJ2-1; 7 nucleotides match TRBD1. With V trimmed by 5 bases and J by 4 bases, 5 bases remained unmatched. This CDR3 has 14 residues. Looked up from germline, CDR1 is SEHNR and CDR2 is FQNEAQ (reference sequence). DNA of the CDR3: TGTGCCAGCAGCCCGCGACAGGGATACAATGAGCAGTTCTTC. Translating it yields CASSPRQGYNEQFF. Variable domain in full (rest from reference TRBV7-9 and TRBJ2-1): DTGVSQNPRHKITKRGQNVTFRCDPISEHNRLYWYRQTLGQGPEFLTYFQNEAQLEKSRLLSDRFSAERPKGSFSTLEIQRTEQGDSAMYLCASSPRQGYNEQFFGPGTRLTVL.

This sequence joins TRBV6-6 and TRBJ1-5; TRBD1 might be the D (5 bases). V was pared by 2 bases and J by 3 bases, with 11 bases between. Per the germline V gene, CDR1 is MNHNY and CDR2 is SVGAGI (reference sequence). The CDR3 loop spans 15 amino acids. This CDR3 reads CASSYDRKYNQPQHF. The CDR3, as DNA: TGTGCCAGCAGTTACGACAGAAAGTACAATCAGCCCCAGCATTTT.

The V and J genes are TRBV6-6 and TRBJ1-2; no reliable D call. CDR1 is MNHNY and CDR2 is SVGAGI in the germline V gene (reference sequence). Trimming shortened V by 2 bases and J by 3 bases, and 13 bases separated the two germline ends. CDR3 length equals 15 residues. This CDR3 is CASSYAQQSYYGYTF. The DNA of the CDR3 is TGTGCCAGCAGTTACGCGCAACAGAGCTACTATGGCTACACCTTC.

The chain carries TRBV25-1 and TRBJ2-7; D is possibly TRBD1 (6 bases). Trimming left V 6 bases short and J 2 bases short, with 8 bases between. The V gene's germline CDR1 is MGHDK and CDR2 SYGVNS. The CDR3 runs 12 residues. The CDR3 nucleotides are TGTGCCAGCAGCACAGGGCCCTACGAGCAGTACTTC. Translation: CASSTGPYEQYF.

The chain carries TRBV5-4 and TRBJ2-7; weak D call: TRBD1 (6 bases). Germline CDR1 reads SGHNT; CDR2 reads YYREEE (reference sequence). This CDR3 spans 14 amino acids. Trimming removed 0 bases at V and 5 bases at J, with 12 bases between. For the CDR3, the DNA is TGTGCCAGCAGCTTGGGCAGGGGTGGTGACGAGCAGTACTTC. It specifies CASSLGRGGDEQYF.